This T cell receptor (beta chain) stems from a study of T cell responses to AZD1222 COVID-19 vaccine. Study results and caveats: None of the repertoires were sampled until the peak T cell response had passed. Among the donors, most were white British and more were female, and clonal diversity was possibly underestimated. Along spike, vaccine-associated CD4 TCRs were found throughout, with dominance at 160-218 and 743-854.

TCRdb keeps only in-frame clones here, not all; method: immunoSEQ multiplex PCR. The table includes about 110,000 clones, around 83% detected once. This clone has more than one count but fewer than ten. No antigen is known for it. V lost 4 bases, J lost 10 bases, and 13 bases lay in between. This CDR3 has 13 residues. CDR1 is LGHDT and CDR2 is YNNKEL in the germline V gene (reference sequence). This chain connects TRBV3-1 (or the pseudogene TRBV3-2) to TRBJ1-4; D unresolved. Here the sequenced sample was peripheral blood, taken on day 0 of AZD1222 vaccination. The origin of this receptor is an adult in good health. The CDR3 DNA reads as TGTGCCAGCAGCCCCCGCAGTGATGGAAAACTGTTTTTT. Amino acids: CASSPRSDGKLFF.